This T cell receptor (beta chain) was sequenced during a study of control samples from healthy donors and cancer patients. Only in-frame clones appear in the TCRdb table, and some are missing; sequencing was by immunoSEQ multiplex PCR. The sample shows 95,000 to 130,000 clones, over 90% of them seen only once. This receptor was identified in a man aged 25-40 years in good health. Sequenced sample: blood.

The DNA for the CDR3 is TGTGCCAGCAGCCTTAAATACAGGGACAGGGATACCTACGAGCAGTACTTC. This encodes CASSLKYRDRDTYEQYF. The genes are TRBV11-2 and TRBJ2-7; TRBD1 aligns across 9 bases. Trimming at V came to 5 bases and at J to 2 bases, leaving 13 bases not matched to a gene. Germline CDR1 SGHAT, CDR2 FQNNGV. The CDR3 extends over 17 amino acids.